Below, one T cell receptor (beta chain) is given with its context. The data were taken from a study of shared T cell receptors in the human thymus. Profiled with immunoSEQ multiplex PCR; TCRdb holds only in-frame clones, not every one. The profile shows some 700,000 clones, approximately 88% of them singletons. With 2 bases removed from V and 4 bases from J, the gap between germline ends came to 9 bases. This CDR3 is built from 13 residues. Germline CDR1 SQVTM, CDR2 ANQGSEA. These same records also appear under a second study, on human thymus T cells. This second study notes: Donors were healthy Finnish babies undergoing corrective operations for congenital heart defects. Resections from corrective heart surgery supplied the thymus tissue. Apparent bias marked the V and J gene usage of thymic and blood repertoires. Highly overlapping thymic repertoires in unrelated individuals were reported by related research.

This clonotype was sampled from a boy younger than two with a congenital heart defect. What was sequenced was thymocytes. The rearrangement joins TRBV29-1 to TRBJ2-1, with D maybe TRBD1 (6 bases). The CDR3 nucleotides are TGCAGCGTTGAAAAGGGGGAATACAATGAGCAGTTCTTC. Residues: CSVEKGEYNEQFF.